The 28 T cell receptor beta chains in this list originate from one sample, sequenced in a study of blood T cell repertoires in COVID-19. The protocol was immunoSEQ multiplex PCR, while the TCRdb copy is restricted to in-frame clones and leaves out a portion. The table records more than 60,000 clones, roughly nine tenths of them present only once. Sequenced sample: peripheral blood. All receptors derive from an elderly woman with active or convalescent COVID-19.

Regarding this clone: A junction end diverges from the germline sequence, so it may reflect a read error. The chain joins TRBV5-1 to TRBJ1-5; tentative D call: TRBD1 (6 bases). Germline V gene lookup returns CDR1 SGHRS and CDR2 YFSETQ. The CDR3 length is 15 residues. The CDR3 nucleotides read TGCGCCCGCAGCTTGGGGGGGGGCCTCAATCAGCCCCAGCATTTT. Encoded protein: CARSLGGGLNQPQHF.

Regarding this clone: Other nucleotide sequences in the sample specify the same CDR3. CDR3 DNA: TGTGCCAGCAGCGCCTCCGGGACACCCTACGAGCAGTACTTC. Translating gives CASSASGTPYEQYF. This sequence joins TRBV9 and TRBJ2-7, with D perhaps TRBD1 (6 bases). CDR1 and CDR2 (germline): SGDLS, YYNGEE. The germline V and J ends were trimmed by 3 bases and 2 bases, with 12 bases remaining between them. The CDR3 runs to 14 residues.

The DNA of the CDR3 is TGTGCCAGCAGTTCTACAGGGGGAGCTTTCTTT. This codes for CASSSTGGAFF. The rearrangement links TRBV5-4 to TRBJ1-1; 8 nucleotides match TRBD1. This CDR3 contains 11 residues. Trimming removed 5 bases from V and 10 bases from J; junction bases left unmatched: 4. Looked up from germline, CDR1 is SGHNT and CDR2 is YYREEE (reference sequence).

The rearrangement joins TRBV2 to TRBJ1-6; TRBD1 is a possible D gene (5 bases). Trimming removed 4 bases from V and 6 bases from J, with 13 bases in between. This CDR3 is built from 15 residues. Germline CDR1 SNHLY, CDR2 FYNNEI. CDR3 in amino acids: CASSGEGTRNSPLHF. In DNA, the CDR3 is TGTGCCAGCAGTGGGGAGGGGACCCGTAATTCACCCCTCCACTTT.

The CDR3 sequence is CASSPRHFSNYGYTF. The CDR3 nucleotides read TGTGCCAGCAGCCCCCGACACTTCTCTAACTATGGCTACACCTTC. V gene TRBV5-4 combines with J gene TRBJ1-2; D uncertain. In germline, CDR1 is SGHNT, CDR2 YYREEE (reference sequence). The CDR3 extends over 15 amino acids. Trimming took 4 bases from V and 0 from J, leaving 13 bases between them.

The J gene is TRBJ1-5, the V gene TRBV4-1; TRBD1 agrees at 8 bases. With V trimmed by 1 base and J by 4 bases, 0 bases remained unmatched. There are 14 residues in the CDR3. The germline CDR1 and CDR2 sequences are MGHRA and YSYEKL. The CDR3 DNA is TGCGCCAGCAGCCAAGGGGACAGGAATCAGCCCCAGCATTTT. Translated: CASSQGDRNQPQHF.

This chain links TRBV18 with TRBJ2-6; 9 bases agree with TRBD1. CDR3 size: 18 residues. V shed 5 bases and J 0 bases; nucleotides not matched to a gene: 8. The V gene's germline CDR1 is KGHSH and CDR2 LQKENI. CDR3 sequence reads: CASSARTGAVSGANVLTF. Written as DNA, the CDR3 is TGTGCCAGCTCAGCCCGGACAGGGGCAGTCTCTGGGGCCAACGTCCTGACTTTC.

The chain carries TRBV18 and TRBJ1-3; D is ambiguous. The germline V gene has CDR1 KGHSH and CDR2 LQKENI. CDR3 length: 11 amino acids. CDR3: CAGSSGNTIYF. The DNA of the CDR3 is TGTGCGGGCAGCTCTGGAAACACCATATATTTT.

The chain joins TRBV6-5 to TRBJ2-7; 9 bases agree with TRBD2. The CDR3 is 13 amino acids. Trimming at V came to 6 bases and at J to 6 bases, leaving 6 bases not matched to a gene. Per germline, CDR1 MNHEY and CDR2 SVGAGI. CDR3: CASRLGLASEQYF. The CDR3, as DNA: TGTGCCAGCAGGCTAGGACTAGCGAGCGAGCAGTACTTC.

V gene TRBV3-1 (or the pseudogene TRBV3-2) combines with J gene TRBJ1-5; no reliable D call. This CDR3 is built from 12 residues. The germline V gene has CDR1 LGHDT and CDR2 YNNKEL (reference sequence). V was clipped by 2 bases and J by 12 bases, with 11 bases between them. CDR3 in amino acids: CASSQRGRDQHF. The CDR3 DNA reads as TGTGCCAGCAGCCAACGAGGCCGGGACCAGCATTTT.

J is TRBJ1-5 and V is TRBV21-1; TRBD1, the table's D call, was not compared with the DNA. TRBV21-1 constitutes a pseudogene. This CDR3 contains 14 residues. DNA of the CDR3: TGTGCCAGCAGCAATAAGACAGGGTATCAGCCCCAGCATTTT. It translates to CASSNKTGYQPQHF.

This rearrangement joins TRBV5-4 to TRBJ2-1; D may be TRBD2 (5 bases). CDR3 length: 14 amino acids. The V gene's germline CDR1 is SGHNT and CDR2 YYREEE (reference sequence). V was pared by 2 bases and J by 3 bases, with 9 bases between. CDR3 in DNA: TGTGCCAGCAGCTTCCCGGGGAACTACAATGAGCAGTTCTTC. Translating gives CASSFPGNYNEQFF.

The chain combines TRBV9 with TRBJ2-3; D gene unclear. The germline V gene has CDR1 SGDLS and CDR2 YYNGEE. The V gene lost 0 bases and the J gene lost 4 bases, with 12 bases spanning the gap. The CDR3 loop spans 15 amino acids. The CDR3 sequence is CASSVATLLADTQYF. CDR3 DNA: TGTGCCAGCAGCGTAGCTACGCTGCTTGCAGATACGCAGTATTTT.

The chain recombines TRBV28 with TRBJ2-7; TRBD1 aligns across 8 bases. Germline values: CDR1 MDHEN, CDR2 SYDVKM. This CDR3 is 14 amino acids long. V shed 6 bases and J 2 bases; nucleotides not matched to a gene: 6. The CDR3 coding sequence is TGTGCCAGCAGCCCAGGGGGCATGGCCTACGAGCAGTACTTC. Residues: CASSPGGMAYEQYF.

This chain uses TRBV28 with TRBJ1-5, with D perhaps TRBD1 (6 bases). Trimming shortened V by 1 base and J by 7 bases, and 20 bases separated the two germline ends. CDR3 length equals 17 residues. Per the germline V gene, CDR1 is MDHEN and CDR2 is SYDVKM. The CDR3 sequence: CASSLFPGVKEGQPQHF. In DNA, the CDR3 is TGTGCCAGCAGTTTATTTCCAGGGGTGAAGGAAGGACAGCCCCAGCATTTT.

This chain joins TRBV19 and TRBJ1-2, with D tentatively TRBD1 (5 bases). This CDR3 spans 13 amino acids. V dropped 8 bases and J dropped 4 bases, with 14 bases sitting between them. Germline V gene lookup returns CDR1 LNHDA and CDR2 SQIVND (reference sequence). CDR3 bases: TGTGCCAGTCGGGGAGGGGAGGCCTATGGCTACACCTTC. Amino acids: CASRGGEAYGYTF.

The V gene is TRBV13, the J gene TRBJ2-1, with 13 bases identical to TRBD2. CDR3 length: 16 amino acids. V lost 2 bases and J lost 5; bases outside the gene matches: 3. Germline V gives CDR1 PRHDT, CDR2 FYEKMQ (reference sequence). The CDR3 here is CASSLQGTSGNNEQFF. CDR3 nucleotide sequence: TGTGCCAGCAGCTTACAGGGGACTAGCGGGAACAATGAGCAGTTCTTC.

J is TRBJ1-5 and V is TRBV6-4; tentative D call: TRBD1 (5 bases). V lost 8 bases and J 0 bases, leaving 17 bases between the germline ends. Germline V gene data show CDR1 as MRHNA and CDR2 as SNTAGT. This CDR3 comprises 16 residues. CDR3 in DNA: TGTGCCAGCGGTCGCTGGGGCGTTTATAGCAATCAGCCCCAGCATTTT. It encodes CASGRWGVYSNQPQHF.

This clone was recorded once. The rearrangement joins TRBV7-2 to TRBJ2-1; 7 nucleotides line up with TRBD1. The CDR3 is made up of 17 amino acids. Germline CDR1 SGHTA, CDR2 FQGNSA. J gave up 2 bases and V 5 bases, and 12 bases lay outside the gene matches. CDR3 region: CASSPLAPGQTYNEQFF. The CDR3 region has the DNA TGTGCCAGCAGCCCTCTGGCCCCGGGACAGACCTACAATGAGCAGTTCTTC.

This rearrangement joins TRBV27 to TRBJ1-2; no clear D. The CDR3 sequence is 13 residues long. The ends were cut back, 6 bases at V and 0 bases at J, with 8 bases in the middle. CDR1 is MNHEY, CDR2 SMNVEV, per germline (reference sequence). Here the CDR3 reads CASSVGANYGYTF. For the CDR3, the DNA is TGTGCCAGCAGCGTGGGAGCTAACTATGGCTACACCTTC.

The chain uses TRBV11-2 and TRBJ2-6; D might be TRBD1 (5 bases). Trimming left V 5 bases short and J 0 bases short, with 14 bases between. This CDR3 contains 17 residues. Germline CDR1 SGHAT, CDR2 FQNNGV. For the CDR3, the DNA is TGTGCCAGCAGCCCAGGGCCGGGTAGCTCTGGGGCCAACGTCCTGACTTTC. Its protein is CASSPGPGSSGANVLTF.

The chain combines TRBV16 with TRBJ1-5; TRBD1 agrees at 9 bases. V lost 2 bases, J lost 0 bases, and 14 bases stayed unmatched. The germline gives CDR1 KGHSY, CDR2 FQNENV. This CDR3 contains 20 residues. This CDR3 is CASSQEWGTGTLYSNQPQHF. CDR3 coding DNA: TGTGCCAGCAGCCAAGAGTGGGGGACAGGGACCCTATATAGCAATCAGCCCCAGCATTTT.

The chain is built from TRBV6-6 and TRBJ2-3; possible D gene TRBD1, 6 bases. Germline loops: CDR1 MNHNY, CDR2 SVGAGI (reference sequence). The ends were cut back, 2 bases at V and 5 bases at J, with 14 bases in the middle. The CDR3 contains 15 residues. Here the CDR3 reads CASSYPQGQIDTQYF. CDR3 bases: TGTGCCAGCAGTTACCCGCAGGGACAAATAGATACGCAGTATTTT.

The V gene is TRBV3-1 (or the pseudogene TRBV3-2), the J gene TRBJ2-2; 7 nucleotides match TRBD2. Germline assignment: CDR1 LGHDT and CDR2 YNNKEL (reference sequence). Germline trimming cut 1 base from V and 6 bases from J; bases unmatched to any gene: 2. The CDR3 has 14 amino acids. CDR3 coding DNA: TGTGCCAGCAGCCAAGTGGGAGGGGCCGGGGAGCTGTTTTTT. As protein: CASSQVGGAGELFF.

This chain connects TRBV5-1 to TRBJ2-7; the D gene is possibly TRBD1 (7 bases). The CDR3 is 14 amino acids. V was trimmed by 5 bases and J by 6 bases, leaving 18 bases between them. Germline CDR1 reads SGHRS; CDR2 reads YFSETQ. The CDR3 is CASRTGDKGAEQYF. Here the CDR3 DNA reads TGCGCCAGCAGAACGGGGGACAAGGGGGCCGAGCAGTACTTC. Variable domain in full (rest from reference TRBV5-1 and TRBJ2-7): KAGVTQTPRYLIKTRGQQVTLSCSPISGHRSVSWYQQTPGQGLQFLFEYFSETQRNKGNFPGRFSGRQFSNSRSEMNVSTLELGDSALYLCASRTGDKGAEQYFGPGTRLTVT.

This sequence joins TRBV28 and TRBJ2-7; TRBD2 agrees at 8 bases. The CDR3 is 15 residues long. J lost 6 bases, V lost 4 bases, and 11 bases had no gene match. CDR1 MDHEN and CDR2 SYDVKM come from the germline V gene. The CDR3 coding sequence is TGTGCCAGCAGTTCAACCGGGACTAGTGTCGGCGAGCAGTACTTC. This gives the protein CASSSTGTSVGEQYF.

The rearrangement joins TRBV30 to TRBJ1-1; possible D gene TRBD1, 6 bases. V gave up 3 bases and J gave up 1 base, with 9 bases separating them. Per the germline V gene, CDR1 is GTSNPN and CDR2 is SVGIG (reference sequence). The CDR3 is 13 residues long. The DNA of the CDR3 is TGTGCCTGGAGCGGGACACCGAACACTGAAGCTTTCTTT. Its translation is CAWSGTPNTEAFF.

The chain is built from TRBV28 and TRBJ1-2, with no clear D. The CDR3 is 16 amino acids. Germline V gives CDR1 MDHEN, CDR2 SYDVKM. V was trimmed by 5 bases and J by 3 bases, leaving 19 bases between them. CDR3: CASSPQELLRDYGYTF. CDR3 bases: TGTGCCAGCAGTCCGCAGGAACTTCTGCGGGACTATGGCTACACCTTC.